A single sample gave rise to the 13 T cell receptor beta chains below, sequenced in a study of cytomegalovirus exposure and HLA in healthy donors. The PCR contained 60 Vbeta and 13 Jbeta primers. Assay: immunoSEQ multiplex PCR; the TCRdb copy retains only in-frame clones and omits some. The data contain roughly 100,000 clones, around 80% of them singletons. Sequencing was performed on PBMCs. The receptors stem from a man aged 40-55 years in good health and CMV-seronegative.

This clone was seen once. For the CDR3, the DNA is TGTGCCACCAGCAGAGATGGGGCAGGGGAGAGCATTCAGTACTTC. As protein: CATSRDGAGESIQYF. The chain links TRBV15 to TRBJ2-4, with D possibly being TRBD1 (6 bases). The CDR3 totals 15 residues. V lost 0 bases and J 9 bases, leaving 15 bases between the germline ends. Germline assignment: CDR1 LNHNV and CDR2 YYDKDF (reference sequence).

The rearrangement joins TRBV29-1 to TRBJ1-1; D may be TRBD1 (6 bases). CDR3 length equals 11 residues. Trimming pared 6 bases from V and 8 bases from J, leaving 13 bases between. CDR1 and CDR2 (germline): SQVTM, ANQGSEA. CDR3 loop: CSVAQGLEAFF. DNA of the CDR3: TGCAGCGTGGCACAGGGCCTAGAAGCTTTCTTT.

The genes are TRBV18 and TRBJ1-1; D not resolved. Germline CDR1 is KGHSH and CDR2 is LQKENI. CDR3 length: 14 residues. V was shortened by 6 bases and J by 2 bases, with 13 bases between the two germline ends. This CDR3 is CASSAVQTNTEAFF. In DNA form, the CDR3 reads TGTGCCAGCTCTGCGGTCCAGACCAACACTGAAGCTTTCTTT.

This chain links TRBV5-4 with TRBJ1-6; the D is unclear. The V and J ends lost 0 bases and 10 bases respectively, with 20 bases between them. The CDR3 runs to 17 residues. Germline-derived CDR1 and CDR2 are SGHNT and YYREEE (reference sequence). CDR3 loop: CASSLAWGDGMGSPLHF. Written as DNA, the CDR3 is TGTGCCAGCAGCTTGGCGTGGGGTGACGGGATGGGATCACCCCTCCACTTT.

The J gene is TRBJ2-5, the V gene TRBV7-7, with unresolved D. The J call could be wrong; TRBJ2-7 is a better fit for the DNA end. The CDR3 is 13 amino acids. Germline CDR1 SSHAT, CDR2 FNYEAQ (reference sequence). This CDR3 is CASSLAEWSEQYF. Here the CDR3 DNA reads TGTGCCAGCAGCTTAGCGGAGTGGTCCGAGCAGTACTTC.

This clone has a single count. The chain carries TRBV10-3 and TRBJ1-1, with TRBD1 matching over 8 bases. The V and J ends lost 4 bases and 2 bases, in that order; junction bases with no gene match: 6. Germline lookup yields CDR1 ENHRY and CDR2 SYGVKD. This CDR3 comprises 15 residues. As DNA, the CDR3 is TGTGCCATCAGTGGGGGGGACAGGCAAAACACTGAAGCTTTCTTT. This translates into CAISGGDRQNTEAFF.

The rearrangement links TRBV19 to TRBJ1-2, with D perhaps matching TRBD1 (5 bases). Germline CDR1 is LNHDA and CDR2 is SQIVND (reference sequence). This CDR3 has 13 residues. V was pared by 1 base and J by 2 bases, with 5 bases between. The CDR3 sequence: CASSIGTNYGYTF. For the CDR3, the DNA is TGTGCCAGTAGTATAGGGACAAACTATGGCTACACCTTC.

The genes are TRBV28 and TRBJ2-3, with TRBD1 matching over 9 bases. Germline CDR1 reads MDHEN; CDR2 reads SYDVKM. The CDR3 consists of 15 residues. Unmatched junction bases numbered 9, after V lost 6 bases and J lost 5 bases. CDR3 coding DNA: TGTGCCAGCAGGCCTGGGGGGACAGGGAAAGATACGCAGTATTTT. It translates to CASRPGGTGKDTQYF.

The CDR3 sequence: CASSLDPRASGGPGDTQYF. CDR3 bases: TGTGCCAGCAGCTTGGACCCGAGGGCTAGCGGGGGGCCAGGAGATACGCAGTATTTT. The chain combines TRBV5-4 with TRBJ2-3; the match to TRBD2 covers 11 bases. The CDR3 sequence is 19 residues long. CDR1 SGHNT and CDR2 YYREEE come from the germline V gene (reference sequence). V was pared by 0 bases and J by 5 bases, with 14 bases of the junction left unmatched.

The chain recombines TRBV19 with TRBJ2-7, with TRBD1 matching over 11 bases. The CDR3 is 14 amino acids. From germline, CDR1 is LNHDA and CDR2 SQIVND (reference sequence). The trim removed 3 bases at V and 3 bases at J, leaving 1 base unmatched. As DNA, the CDR3 is TGTGCCAGTAGTATGGGGACAGGGGGCTACGAGCAGTACTTC. Translating gives CASSMGTGGYEQYF.

V usage is TRBV7-9 and J usage is TRBJ1-2; maybe TRBD1 (5 bases). Germline loops: CDR1 SEHNR, CDR2 FQNEAQ (reference sequence). V gave up 2 bases and J gave up 8 bases, with 15 bases separating them. The CDR3 loop spans 14 amino acids. This CDR3 reads CASSLPRQPGGYTF. The CDR3 region has the DNA TGTGCCAGCAGCTTACCTCGACAGCCCGGGGGCTACACCTTC. Complete variable domain (other parts from reference TRBV7-9 and TRBJ1-2): DTGVSQNPRHKITKRGQNVTFRCDPISEHNRLYWYRQTLGQGPEFLTYFQNEAQLEKSRLLSDRFSAERPKGSFSTLEIQRTEQGDSAMYLCASSLPRQPGGYTFGSGTRLTVV.

The rearrangement joins TRBV19 to TRBJ2-1; 10 bases map to TRBD2. This CDR3 comprises 19 residues. Trimming removed 7 bases from V and 0 bases from J; junction bases left unmatched: 15. Germline V lookup: CDR1 LNHDA, CDR2 SQIVND (reference sequence). The CDR3 bases are TGTGCCAGTACCCAGCGGGGGGGACGGACCCCTAGCTCCTACAATGAGCAGTTCTTC. It is translated as CASTQRGGRTPSSYNEQFF.

The V call is TRBV29-1, the J call TRBJ2-1; 7 bases are a match to TRBD1. The CDR3 extends over 15 amino acids. J gave up 3 bases and V 4 bases, and 9 bases lay outside the gene matches. Germline CDR1 reads SQVTM; CDR2 reads ANQGSEA. For the CDR3, the DNA is TGCAGCGTTGGGGCTGGGGCAGGGGGCTACAATGAGCAGTTCTTC. Translating it yields CSVGAGAGGYNEQFF.